This T cell receptor (beta chain) was captured by sequencing in a study of blood T cell repertoires in COVID-19 (dated by TCRdb to 2018 to 2020). About the full investigation: Samples covering the acute and convalescent phases of COVID-19 were provided by collaborators in the United States, Italy and Spain. The material from the prospective study consisted of cDNA or gDNA derived from T cells, B-cell-depleted T cells, or PBMCs. Deeply sampled blood TCRbeta repertoires from subjects exposed to, actively infected with, or recovered from COVID-19 were included in the dataset. The repertoires were made available in a free public database intended to serve as a resource for research on the immune response to SARS-CoV-2. The samples were drawn from the first 160 participants of the ongoing ImmuneRACE study and from over a thousand subjects provided by 6 global collaborators. A de-identified subject ID, COVID-19 status, age in years and sex were almost always included in the sample metadata. HLA class I and class II types, where available, came from metadata supplied by the sample provider rather than from assay-based typing. Study-level results and caveats: The quantity of clinical and demographic metadata differed by source and by participant and was supplied without curation.

For this clone: Its antigen is still unknown. No base qualities exist here, and no much larger clone lies one base off it.

The immunoSEQ Assay, a bias-controlled multiplex PCR, was used to amplify TCRbeta CDR3 regions from genomic DNA. Processing in the source paper ran as follows. The number of nucleated cells in each sample was estimated from the amplification of reference gene primers within the assay. Sequence reads were collapsed and filtered to measure the absolute abundance of every unique TCRbeta CDR3 rearrangement. For each sample, productive Simpson clonality was calculated by taking the square root of Simpson's diversity index across productive rearrangements. This immuneACCESS table, as held by TCRdb, lists in-frame sequences with V and J called but not all clones. Of the missing ones, under half trace to an unresolved V gene in checked studies; the others have no known cause. The V and J calls and the clone size are those of that table, but D and trimming were determined from the DNA. The sample profile shows 200,000 to 250,000 clones; roughly 90% of them were found once. The ten largest clones capture 0.8% to 1% of the sample.

Including cysteine and phenylalanine, the CDR3 has 15 amino acids. Solely the CDR3 DNA is kept, with 45 bases framed from the first base. Based on the germline V gene (reference sequence), the CDR1 and CDR2 sequences are SGHNT and YYREEE. V ends up 4 bases short and J 3 bases short, with an unmatched junction base count of 6. One collaborating source in Seattle enrolled patients while the patients were actively infected and followed the patients over time throughout the course of disease. Collaborating institutions collected whole blood in K2EDTA tubes following their own protocols. For TCRbeta analysis, collaborators shipped samples in one of three forms: frozen whole blood, isolated PBMCs, or DNA extracted from either of those sample types.

The receptor comes from a man between 60 and 70 years old with COVID-19, enrolled during active disease. The specimen was peripheral blood. The V gene is TRBV5-4 and the J gene is TRBJ2-1; TRBD1 agrees with 8 junctional bases. At the DNA level, the sequence is TGTGCCAGCAGCCCTAGGACAGGGAACTACAATGAGCAGTTCTTC. Translated, this is CASSPRTGNYNEQFF.